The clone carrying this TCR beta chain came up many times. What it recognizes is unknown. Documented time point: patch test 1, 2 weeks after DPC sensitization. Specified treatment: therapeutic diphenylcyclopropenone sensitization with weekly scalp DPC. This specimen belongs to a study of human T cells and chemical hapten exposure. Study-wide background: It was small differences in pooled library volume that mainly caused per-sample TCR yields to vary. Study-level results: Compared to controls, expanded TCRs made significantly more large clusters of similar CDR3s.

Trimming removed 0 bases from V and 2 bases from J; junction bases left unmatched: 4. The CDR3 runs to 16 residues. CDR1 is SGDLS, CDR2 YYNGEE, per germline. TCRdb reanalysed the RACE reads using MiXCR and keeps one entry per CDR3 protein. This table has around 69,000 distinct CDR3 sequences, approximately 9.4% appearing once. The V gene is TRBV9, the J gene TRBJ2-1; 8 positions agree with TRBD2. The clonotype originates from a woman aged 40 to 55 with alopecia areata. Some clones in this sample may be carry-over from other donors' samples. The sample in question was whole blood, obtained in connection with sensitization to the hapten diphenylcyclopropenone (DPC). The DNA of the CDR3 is TGTGCCAGCAGCGTAGCGGGGGGGCTCCCCTACAATGAGCAGTTCTTC. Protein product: CASSVAGGLPYNEQFF.